This record looks at one T cell receptor (beta chain) sequence and its context. A template switching step contributed a universal primer site, while unique molecular identifiers were present in the cDNA. TCRdb passed the 5' RACE reads through MiXCR, listing each CDR3 protein once. Of more than 600,000 distinct CDR3 sequences detected, about 20% appear once; the ten largest clones hold about an eighth. This sample was included in a study of identical twins. The data were also submitted as part of a second study, on T cells expressing NK-cell markers. This second report adds: Dominant NKG2C+ clonotype frequencies of about 1.0-7.0% of CD8+ T cells were measured in over 5 donors.

The sample comprised PBMCs. The TCR comes from a young woman in good health.

CDR3 protein: CASSSGRDQPQHF. The CDR3 DNA reads TGTGCCAGCAGTTCAGGGCGGGATCAGCCCCAGCATTTT. The chain carries TRBV12-3 or TRBV12-4 and TRBJ1-5; D may be TRBD1 (5 bases). V shed 4 bases and J shed 5 bases, with 9 bases lying between them. The CDR3 spans 13 residues.